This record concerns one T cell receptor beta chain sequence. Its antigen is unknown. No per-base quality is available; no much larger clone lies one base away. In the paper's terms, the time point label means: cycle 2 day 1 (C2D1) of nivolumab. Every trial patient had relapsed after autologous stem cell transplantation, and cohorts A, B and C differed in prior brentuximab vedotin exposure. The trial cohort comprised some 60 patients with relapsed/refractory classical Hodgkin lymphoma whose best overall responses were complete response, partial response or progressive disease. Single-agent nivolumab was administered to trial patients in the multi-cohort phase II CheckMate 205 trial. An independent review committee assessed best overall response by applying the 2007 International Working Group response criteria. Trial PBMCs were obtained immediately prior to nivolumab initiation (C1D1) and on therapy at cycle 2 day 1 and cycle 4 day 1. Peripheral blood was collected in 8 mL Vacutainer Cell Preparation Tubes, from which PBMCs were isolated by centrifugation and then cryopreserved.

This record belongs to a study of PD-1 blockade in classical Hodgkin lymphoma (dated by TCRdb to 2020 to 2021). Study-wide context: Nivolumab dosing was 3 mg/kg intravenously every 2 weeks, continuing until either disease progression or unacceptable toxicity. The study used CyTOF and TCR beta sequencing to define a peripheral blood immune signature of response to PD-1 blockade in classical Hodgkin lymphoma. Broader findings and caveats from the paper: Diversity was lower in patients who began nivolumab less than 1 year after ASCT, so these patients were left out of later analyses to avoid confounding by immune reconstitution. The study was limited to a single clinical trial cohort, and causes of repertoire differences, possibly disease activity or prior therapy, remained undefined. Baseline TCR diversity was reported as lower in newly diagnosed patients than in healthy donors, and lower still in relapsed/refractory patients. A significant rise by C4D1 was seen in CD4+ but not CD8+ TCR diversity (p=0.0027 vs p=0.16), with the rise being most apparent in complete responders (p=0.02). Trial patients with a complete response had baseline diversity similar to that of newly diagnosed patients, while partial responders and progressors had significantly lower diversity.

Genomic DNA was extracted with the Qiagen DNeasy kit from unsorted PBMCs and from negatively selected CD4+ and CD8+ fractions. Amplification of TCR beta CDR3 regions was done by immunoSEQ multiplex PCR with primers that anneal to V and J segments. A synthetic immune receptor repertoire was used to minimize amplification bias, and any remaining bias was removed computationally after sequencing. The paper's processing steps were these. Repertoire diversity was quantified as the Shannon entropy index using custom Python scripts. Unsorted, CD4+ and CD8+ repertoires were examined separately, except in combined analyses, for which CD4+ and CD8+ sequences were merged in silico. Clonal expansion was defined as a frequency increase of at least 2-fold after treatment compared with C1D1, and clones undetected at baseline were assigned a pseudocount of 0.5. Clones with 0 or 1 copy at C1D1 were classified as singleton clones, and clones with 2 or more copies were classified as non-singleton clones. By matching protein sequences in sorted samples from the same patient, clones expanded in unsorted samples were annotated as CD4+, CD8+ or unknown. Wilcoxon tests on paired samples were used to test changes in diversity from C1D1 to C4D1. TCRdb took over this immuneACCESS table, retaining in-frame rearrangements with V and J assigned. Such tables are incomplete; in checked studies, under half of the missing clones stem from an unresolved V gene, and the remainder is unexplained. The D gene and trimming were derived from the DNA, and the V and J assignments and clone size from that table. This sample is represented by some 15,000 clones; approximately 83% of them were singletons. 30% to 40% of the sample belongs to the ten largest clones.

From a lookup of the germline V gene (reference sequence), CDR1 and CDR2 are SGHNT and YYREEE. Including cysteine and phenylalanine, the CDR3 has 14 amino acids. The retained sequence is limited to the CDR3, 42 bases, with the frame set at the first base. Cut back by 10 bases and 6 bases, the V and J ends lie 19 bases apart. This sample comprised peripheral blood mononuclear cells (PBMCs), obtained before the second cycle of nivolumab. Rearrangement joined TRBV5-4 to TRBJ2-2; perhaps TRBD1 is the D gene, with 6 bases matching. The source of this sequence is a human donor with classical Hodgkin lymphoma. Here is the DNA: TGTGCCGGCCGACAGGAAGATTCCCCCGGGGAGCTGTTTTTT. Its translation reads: CAGRQEDSPGELFF.